A single sample gave rise to the 15 T cell receptor beta chains below, sequenced in a study of T cell repertoires in cytomegalovirus infection. One entry per CDR3 protein, called by TCRdb with MiXCR from the reads. The table has about 340,000 distinct CDR3 sequences, 25% to 30% seen once. These TCRs are of unknown antigen specificity. Material: cultured PBMCs, obtained from culture after CMV antigen stimulation. These receptor sequences come from a human donor in good health (CMV status not recorded). Some clones in this sample may be carry-over from other donors' samples.

This chain joins TRBV7-4 and TRBJ1-5; the D is unclear. Germline CDR1 SGHVT, CDR2 SQSDAQ. The CDR3 extends over 12 amino acids. Trimming cost V 1 base and J 6 bases, with 4 bases left between them. The chain's CDR3 is CASSLESQPQHF. Here the CDR3 DNA reads TGTGCCAGCAGCTTAGAGAGTCAGCCCCAGCATTTT.

Here the CDR3 reads CASSLTPRATNTGELFF. The CDR3 DNA is TGTGCCAGTAGTTTAACTCCGCGGGCGACGAACACCGGGGAGCTGTTTTTT. The chain is built from TRBV19 and TRBJ2-2, with D perhaps TRBD2 (5 bases). The germline V gene encodes CDR1 LNHDA and CDR2 SQIVND (reference sequence). The CDR3 is made up of 17 amino acids. The V and J ends lost 5 bases and 0 bases respectively, with 16 bases between them.

The table lists this clonotype with a few counts. J is TRBJ2-1 and V is TRBV6-2 or TRBV6-3; tentative D call: TRBD2 (6 bases). CDR1 is MNHEY and CDR2 is SVGEGT in the germline V gene. Trimming stripped 2 bases from V and 0 bases from J, with 11 bases between. CDR3 length: 16 residues. CDR3 sequence reads: CASSYPRGNSYNEQFF. The DNA for the CDR3 is TGTGCCAGCAGTTACCCCCGCGGGAACTCCTACAATGAGCAGTTCTTC.

J is TRBJ2-3 and V is TRBV28; a weak D match, TRBD1 (5 bases). Germline V lookup: CDR1 MDHEN, CDR2 SYDVKM. The CDR3 runs 13 residues. Trimming left V 6 bases short and J 1 base short, with 8 bases between. The CDR3, as DNA: TGTGCCAGCAGCAGGGAAGGCACAGATACGCAGTATTTT. As protein: CASSREGTDTQYF.

This clonotype was seen at least ten times. The V and J genes are TRBV7-8 and TRBJ2-5, with D possibly being TRBD2 (6 bases). Germline CDR1 and CDR2: SGHVS and FQNEAQ. This CDR3 has 14 residues. V lost 5 bases to trimming and J lost 4 bases, with 14 bases between them. As DNA, the CDR3 is TGTGCCAGCAGCCCCGTCCGGGGAGGAGAGACCCAGTACTTC. Its translation is CASSPVRGGETQYF.

The count of this clonotype is one. J is TRBJ2-5 and V is TRBV11-2; D perhaps matches TRBD2 (6 bases). Trimming pared 2 bases from V and 0 bases from J, leaving 10 bases between. Germline-derived CDR1 and CDR2 are SGHAT and FQNNGV. This CDR3 is 15 amino acids long. CDR3 region: CASSLMRGHQETQYF. DNA for the CDR3: TGTGCCAGCAGCTTAATGCGGGGCCACCAAGAGACCCAGTACTTC.

This clonotype was counted ten times or more. The chain uses TRBV7-6 and TRBJ2-1, with D possibly being TRBD1 (6 bases). Trimming shortened V by 5 bases and J by 2 bases, and 13 bases separated the two germline ends. This CDR3 is 15 amino acids long. The germline V gene has CDR1 SGHVS and CDR2 FNYEAQ. The CDR3 DNA is TGTGCCAGCAGCGCACAGGGAACCACCTACAATGAGCAGTTCTTC. Its translation is CASSAQGTTYNEQFF.

This clonotype was seen a handful of times. This chain uses TRBV3-1 with TRBJ1-1; a weak D match, TRBD1 (5 bases). V dropped 5 bases and J dropped 3 bases, with 13 bases sitting between them. CDR3 size: 14 residues. Germline V gene sequence: CDR1 LGHDT, CDR2 YNNKEL (reference sequence). As DNA, the CDR3 is TGTGCCAGCAGCGACTGGGGGGTGGACACTGAAGCTTTCTTT. This encodes CASSDWGVDTEAFF.

The table lists this clonotype with many counts. V is TRBV7-2 and J is TRBJ1-1; 9 bases are shared with TRBD1. V dropped 0 bases and J dropped 5; count of bases not matched to a gene: 7. Germline V gene lookup returns CDR1 SGHTA and CDR2 FQGNSA. The CDR3 covers 16 residues. As DNA, the CDR3 is TGTGCCAGCAGCTTAGCACCGGGACAGGGTAGAACTGAAGCTTTCTTT. Its protein is CASSLAPGQGRTEAFF.

The sample holds a few counts of this clonotype. The chain joins TRBV7-9 to TRBJ1-3; 8 bases match TRBD1. CDR1 is SEHNR and CDR2 is FQNEAQ in the germline V gene (reference sequence). The CDR3 has 16 residues. Trimming removed 4 bases from V and 0 bases from J; junction bases left unmatched: 5. DNA of the CDR3: TGTGCCAGCAGCTCCCCAGGGGGCCGCTCTGGAAACACCATATATTTT. Translated, it gives CASSSPGGRSGNTIYF.

The rearrangement uses TRBV10-3 and TRBJ1-6; no definite D call. The CDR3 sequence is 13 residues long. Trimming removed 3 bases at V and 8 bases at J, with 8 bases between. Germline-derived CDR1 and CDR2 are ENHRY and SYGVKD. Written as DNA, the CDR3 is TGTGCCATCAGTGACGGATGGGATTCACCCCTCCACTTT. As protein: CAISDGWDSPLHF.

This clonotype was counted a few times. The chain combines TRBV14 with TRBJ2-5, with 10 bases identical to TRBD2. The CDR3 extends over 15 amino acids. Germline CDR1 and CDR2: SGHDN and FVKESK. V shed 5 bases, J shed 5 bases, and the junction held 8 bases outside the gene matches. The CDR3 loop reads CASSIRAGGPETQYF. Here the CDR3 DNA reads TGTGCCAGCAGCATACGAGCGGGAGGGCCGGAGACCCAGTACTTC.

This clonotype showed up just once. A much more abundant neighbour one base away suggests this may be a read error. This chain links TRBV4-2 with TRBJ1-6, with 10 bases fitting TRBD1. CDR1 and CDR2 from the germline V gene are LGHNA and YNFKEQ. There are 14 residues in the CDR3. CDR3 in DNA: TGTGTCAGCAGCCAGGGACAGGGGAGATCACCCCTCCACTTT. This sequence encodes CVSSQGQGRSPLHF.

This clonotype was seen many times. The chain recombines TRBV7-2 with TRBJ1-1, with D possibly matching TRBD1 (5 bases). Per germline, CDR1 SGHTA and CDR2 FQGNSA. V gave up 2 bases and J gave up 0 bases, with 10 bases separating them. The CDR3 consists of 15 residues. CDR3 in amino acids: CASSLSQGLNTEAFF. The CDR3 bases are TGTGCCAGCAGCTTATCCCAGGGCCTGAACACTGAAGCTTTCTTT.

This clonotype was seen ten or more times. This chain joins TRBV7-6 and TRBJ1-6; TRBD1 aligns across 7 bases. CDR1 is SGHVS and CDR2 is FNYEAQ in the germline V gene. The V gene end was trimmed by 5 bases and the J gene end by 6 bases; junction bases not matched to a gene: 10. The CDR3 is 16 residues long. CDR3 in DNA: TGTGCCAGCAGCCCACTCAGGGGGGCGGGTAATTCACCCCTCCACTTT. Residues: CASSPLRGAGNSPLHF.